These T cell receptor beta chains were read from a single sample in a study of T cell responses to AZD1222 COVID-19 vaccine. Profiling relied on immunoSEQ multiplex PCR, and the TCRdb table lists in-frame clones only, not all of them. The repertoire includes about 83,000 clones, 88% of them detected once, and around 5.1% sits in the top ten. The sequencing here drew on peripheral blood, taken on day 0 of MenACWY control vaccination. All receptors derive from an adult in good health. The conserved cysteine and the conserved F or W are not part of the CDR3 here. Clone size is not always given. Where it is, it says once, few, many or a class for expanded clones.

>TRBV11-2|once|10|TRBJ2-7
ASSFSRYEQY
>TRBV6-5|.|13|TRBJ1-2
ASSFLRQGTKGYT
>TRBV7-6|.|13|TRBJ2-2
ASRIDRINTGELF
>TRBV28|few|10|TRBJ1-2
ASSFPGGGYT
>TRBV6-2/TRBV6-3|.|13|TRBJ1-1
ASSYRQPLKTEAF
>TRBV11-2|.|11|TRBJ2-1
ASSLELAGSGF
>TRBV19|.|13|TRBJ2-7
ASRPVAGGSYEQY
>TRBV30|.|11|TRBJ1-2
AWSVQGNSGYT
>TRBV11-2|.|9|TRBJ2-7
ASSLAPEQY
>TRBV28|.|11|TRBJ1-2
ASRYTGDYGYT
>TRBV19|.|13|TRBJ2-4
ASSRGVLAKNIQY
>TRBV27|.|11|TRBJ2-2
ASSFGNTGELF
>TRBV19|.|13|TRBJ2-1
ASSWDTGSYNEQF
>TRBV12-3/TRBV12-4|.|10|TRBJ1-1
ASRLEDAEAF
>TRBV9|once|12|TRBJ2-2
ASSVSSNTGELF
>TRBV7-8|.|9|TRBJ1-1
ASSPTTEAF
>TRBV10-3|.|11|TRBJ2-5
AHSDGPQETQY
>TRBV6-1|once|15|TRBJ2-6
ASSEAGLSSGANVLT
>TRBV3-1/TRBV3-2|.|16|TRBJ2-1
ASSQLPMIVSAYNEQF
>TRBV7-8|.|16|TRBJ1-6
ASRRGPTRDSYNSPLH
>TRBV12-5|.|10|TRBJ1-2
ASGDNVYGYT
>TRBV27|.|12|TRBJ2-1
ATGPAGGYNEQF
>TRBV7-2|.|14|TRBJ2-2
ASSPRGVRDTGELF
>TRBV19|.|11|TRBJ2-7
ASSPGPNYEQY
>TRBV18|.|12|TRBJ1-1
ASSSKGMNTEAF
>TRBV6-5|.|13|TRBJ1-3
ASSYALGPGNTIY
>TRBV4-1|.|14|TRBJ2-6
ASSSPGGSGANVLT
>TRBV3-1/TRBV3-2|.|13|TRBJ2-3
ASSQMSGSGDTQY